These 19 T cell receptor beta chains were sequenced from one sample in a study of technical replicates of blood from a handful of donors. Some clones are missing from TCRdb's copy, which holds only in-frame ones; the method was immunoSEQ multiplex PCR. Of 75,000 to 90,000 clones listed, about 92% were seen once; the top ten hold 0.25%. Specimen: T cells isolated from PBMCs. The origin of the receptors is a human donor in good health.

The V call is TRBV5-6, the J call TRBJ2-5, with no clear D. Germline V lookup: CDR1 SGHDT, CDR2 YYEEEE. Trimming cost V 0 bases and J 2 bases, with 5 bases left between them. CDR3 size: 13 residues. The CDR3 nucleotides are TGTGCCAGCAGCTTGGTGAGGCAAGAGACCCAGTACTTC. Translation: CASSLVRQETQYF.

V and J are TRBV7-8 and TRBJ2-7; TRBD1 matches 9 bases. V trimming: 5 bases; J trimming: 3 bases; junction bases outside the gene matches: 5. The CDR3 is made up of 14 amino acids. Per germline, CDR1 SGHVS and CDR2 FQNEAQ. The CDR3 DNA is TGTGCCAGCAGCCCGGGACAGGGCAACTACGAGCAGTACTTC. It translates to CASSPGQGNYEQYF.

The J gene is TRBJ2-1, the V gene TRBV10-3, with a weak D call TRBD2 (7 bases). Germline V gene sequence: CDR1 ENHRY, CDR2 SYGVKD. Trimming stripped 6 bases from V and 6 bases from J, with 12 bases between. The CDR3 length is 13 residues. CDR3 amino acids: CAISGLGGNEQFF. CDR3 nucleotides: TGTGCCATCAGCGGACTAGGGGGCAATGAGCAGTTCTTC.

The CDR3 region has the DNA TGCGCCAGCAGTGAGCGGGAGTTCAACACCGGGGAGCTGTTTTTT. Its translation: CASSEREFNTGELFF. This chain connects TRBV10-2 to TRBJ2-2; maybe TRBD2 (6 bases). Germline CDR1 WSHSY, CDR2 SAAADI. The CDR3 runs to 15 residues. Trimming left V 2 bases short and J 2 bases short, with 9 bases between.

This chain connects TRBV27 to TRBJ1-5; D remains ambiguous. This CDR3 has 14 amino acids. Germline V CDR1 and CDR2: MNHEY, SMNVEV (reference sequence). V lost 8 bases, J lost 5 bases, and 16 bases lay in between. The CDR3 protein is CASGDLDGDQPQHF. DNA for the CDR3: TGTGCCAGCGGAGATTTGGACGGGGATCAGCCCCAGCATTTT.

The chain has TRBV28 and TRBJ2-3; TRBD2 agrees at 8 bases. The germline V gene encodes CDR1 MDHEN and CDR2 SYDVKM. This CDR3 has 16 residues. V gave up 1 base and J gave up 7 bases; unmatched junction bases: 10. CDR3 loop: CASSLLGLGLSNTQYF. CDR3 sequence (DNA): TGTGCCAGCAGTTTATTGGGACTAGGTTTATCAAATACGCAGTATTTT.

This chain uses TRBV19 with TRBJ2-6; D is undetermined. V was pared by 5 bases and J by 0 bases, with 2 bases between. This CDR3 spans 13 amino acids. Germline CDR1 LNHDA, CDR2 SQIVND (reference sequence). As DNA, the CDR3 is TGTGCCAGTAGTCTCTCTGGGGCCAACGTCCTGACTTTC. It is translated as CASSLSGANVLTF.

The chain has TRBV6-5 and TRBJ1-1; TRBD1 aligns across 9 bases. The CDR3 spans 16 residues. J lost 7 bases, V lost 4 bases, and 13 bases had no gene match. Per the germline V gene, CDR1 is MNHEY and CDR2 is SVGAGI. The CDR3 DNA follows: TGTGCCAGCAGTTTCGGACAGGGGTTCCCGTCGGGTGAAGCTTTCTTT. Protein sequence: CASSFGQGFPSGEAFF.

A few counts support this clone. The chain joins TRBV30 to TRBJ2-2; 7 bases align to TRBD2. The CDR3 extends over 13 amino acids. The V segment lost 8 bases and the J segment 1 base; nucleotides outside the gene matches: 4. CDR1 and CDR2 from the germline V gene are GTSNPN and SVGIG (reference sequence). The CDR3 region is CATERGNTGELFF. The CDR3 DNA sequence: TGTGCCACAGAGCGGGGGAACACCGGGGAGCTGTTTTTT.

The chain uses TRBV5-1 and TRBJ2-1, with 10 bases matching TRBD2. Trimming removed 6 bases from V and 8 bases from J; junction bases left unmatched: 8. Per the germline V gene, CDR1 is SGHRS and CDR2 is YFSETQ. The CDR3 sequence is 14 residues long. The CDR3 loop reads CASNLAGDLDEQFF. Written as DNA, the CDR3 is TGCGCCAGCAACCTAGCGGGAGATCTGGATGAGCAGTTCTTC.

The genes are TRBV5-1 and TRBJ2-1, with 10 bases fitting TRBD1. V lost 1 base, J lost 5 bases, and 3 bases stayed unmatched. The germline CDR1 and CDR2 sequences are SGHRS and YFSETQ. This CDR3 is built from 15 residues. The DNA for the CDR3 is TGCGCCAGCAGCTTGTGGGGACAGGGGCACAATGAGCAGTTCTTC. As protein: CASSLWGQGHNEQFF.

CDR3 nucleotide sequence: TGCGCCAGCAGCCAGGGGGACCGGGACTCGGAGGCCCAGTACTTC. It is translated as CASSQGDRDSEAQYF. This chain joins TRBV5-1 and TRBJ2-5; D is perhaps TRBD1 (7 bases). CDR3 size: 15 residues. V lost 4 bases and J 9 bases, leaving 22 bases between the germline ends. CDR1 is SGHRS and CDR2 is YFSETQ in the germline V gene.

The chain links TRBV4-1 to TRBJ1-5; D is uncertain. Germline V gene lookup returns CDR1 MGHRA and CDR2 YSYEKL. V lost 0 bases and J 0 bases, leaving 12 bases between the germline ends. The CDR3 has 17 amino acids. The CDR3 sequence is CASSQELRKTSNQPQHF. CDR3 nucleotides: TGCGCCAGCAGCCAAGAGTTGCGGAAGACTAGCAATCAGCCCCAGCATTTT.

This CDR3 is CASSLREGSVDEQFF. CDR3 bases: TGTGCCAGCAGTTTGCGGGAGGGTTCGGTGGATGAGCAGTTCTTC. The J gene is TRBJ2-1, the V gene TRBV27; TRBD2 matches 9 bases. Germline V CDR1 and CDR2: MNHEY, SMNVEV (reference sequence). The ends lost 3 bases at V and 8 bases at J; junction bases unmatched: 8. The CDR3 runs to 15 residues.

This sequence joins TRBV6-1 and TRBJ2-5; tentatively, D is TRBD2 (6 bases). The ends were cut back, 3 bases at V and 2 bases at J, with 16 bases in the middle. This CDR3 region has 16 residues. The germline CDR1 and CDR2 sequences are MNHNS and SASEGT. DNA of the CDR3: TGTGCCAGCAGTGACGGAGGGTATCAACTTCAAGAGACCCAGTACTTC. Translating gives CASSDGGYQLQETQYF.

The chain couples TRBV2 to TRBJ1-2, with 7 nucleotides matching TRBD1. The V gene end was trimmed by 6 bases and the J gene end by 6 bases; junction bases not matched to a gene: 4. This CDR3 spans 12 amino acids. The V gene's germline CDR1 is SNHLY and CDR2 FYNNEI. The DNA of the CDR3 is TGTGCCAGCAGGGCCGACAGGGATGGCTACACCTTC. Translation: CASRADRDGYTF.

This clone was seen only once. This chain uses TRBV11-1 with TRBJ1-1, with 7 bases lining up with TRBD1. The CDR3 spans 15 residues. Germline V gene lookup returns CDR1 SGHAT and CDR2 FQDESV (reference sequence). V lost 5 bases, J lost 0 bases, and 6 bases stayed unmatched. CDR3 residues: CASSPPGQLNTEAFF. CDR3 DNA sequence: TGTGCCAGCAGCCCTCCGGGACAGTTGAACACTGAAGCTTTCTTT.

This sequence joins TRBV5-1 and TRBJ1-1; tentatively, D is TRBD1 (6 bases). There are 13 residues in the CDR3. In germline, CDR1 is SGHRS, CDR2 YFSETQ. The germline V and J ends were trimmed by 4 bases and 8 bases, with 15 bases remaining between them. The CDR3 region has the DNA TGCGCCAGCAGCCGACAGGAGTGGGGCGAAGCTTTCTTT. It encodes CASSRQEWGEAFF.

This sequence joins TRBV5-1 and TRBJ2-4; TRBD1 matches at 7 bases. The CDR3 is 17 residues long. Per the germline V gene, CDR1 is SGHRS and CDR2 is YFSETQ. Germline trimming cut 0 bases from V and 0 bases from J; bases unmatched to any gene: 6. CDR3 amino acids: CASSLAGQQLAKNIQYF. CDR3 coding DNA: TGCGCCAGCAGCTTGGCGGGACAGCAACTAGCCAAAAACATTCAGTACTTC.